A single sample is the source of the 5 T cell receptor beta chains below, sequenced in a study of blood T cell repertoires in COVID-19. Measured with immunoSEQ multiplex PCR; TCRdb has only the in-frame clones, and not every one. The sample contains about 180,000 clones, 80% to 90% of which appear only once. The sequenced sample was peripheral blood. These receptors were taken from a man aged 45 to 65 with active or convalescent COVID-19.

This chain joins TRBV6-6 and TRBJ2-3; D possibly corresponds to TRBD1 (6 bases). Trimming left V 7 bases short and J 6 bases short, with 8 bases between. The germline V gene has CDR1 MNHNY and CDR2 SVGAGI (reference sequence). The CDR3 totals 11 residues. The CDR3 loop reads CASIQGDTQYF. CDR3 DNA sequence: TGTGCCAGCATCCAGGGGGATACGCAGTATTTT.

The gene calls are TRBV6-2 or TRBV6-3 and TRBJ1-2; 7 nucleotides match TRBD1. The germline V gene encodes CDR1 MNHEY and CDR2 SVGEGT. The CDR3 is 14 residues long. J lost 0 bases, V lost 6 bases, and 4 bases had no gene match. The CDR3 loop reads CASSLQGPNYGYTF. The CDR3 DNA sequence: TGTGCCAGCAGCCTACAGGGGCCTAACTATGGCTACACCTTC.

The rearrangement joins TRBV19 to TRBJ1-3, with D possibly TRBD1 on 5 matching bases. CDR3 length equals 16 residues. Germline values: CDR1 LNHDA, CDR2 SQIVND (reference sequence). V gave up 5 bases and J gave up 2 bases, with 16 bases separating them. The CDR3 nucleotides are TGTGCCAGTAGTCTGGGCCTAGGGGTTGCTGGAAACACCATATATTTT. It yields the protein CASSLGLGVAGNTIYF.

This clone was detected a few times. The chain carries TRBV5-1 and TRBJ2-5; 10 bases are shared with TRBD2. Germline assignment: CDR1 SGHRS and CDR2 YFSETQ. The CDR3 spans 16 residues. The V gene end was trimmed by 4 bases and the J gene end by 5 bases; junction bases not matched to a gene: 11. Written as DNA, the CDR3 is TGCGCCAGCAGCATATTTAGCGGGGGGCCGCGGGAGACCCAGTACTTC. It yields the protein CASSIFSGGPRETQYF.

The CDR3 DNA reads TGTGCCAGCAGCTTAGGATCAGGTGAAGCTTTCTTT. Translated, it gives CASSLGSGEAFF. This chain connects TRBV11-3 to TRBJ1-1; D unresolved. Germline CDR1 reads SGHNT; CDR2 reads YENEEA. V was cut by 1 base and J by 7 bases, with 7 bases left in between. The CDR3 runs to 12 residues. The full variable domain, its missing parts supplied by reference TRBV11-3 and TRBJ1-1, is EAGVVQSPRYKIIEKKQPVAFWCNPISGHNTLYWYLQNLGQGPELLIRYENEEAVDDSQLPKDRFSAERLKGVDSTLKIQPAELGDSAVYLCASSLGSGEAFFGQGTRLTVV.